The 15 T cell receptor beta chains below were found in one sample sequenced in a study of regulatory T cells in long-lasting Graves disease. Building the TCR beta libraries relied on iRepertoire HTBI primers, and CDR3 regions underwent Arm-PCR. TCRdb redid the calling of the multiplex PCR reads with MiXCR, one entry per CDR3 protein. The repertoire holds hundreds of thousands of distinct CDR3 sequences, with roughly 15% as singletons. Specified time point: newly diagnosed GD, antithyroid drugs for less than 3 months. RNA from PBMCs was the source of the TCR library. These data were also filed under a second study, of T cells in Graves' hyperthyroidism and ophthalmopathy.

Sample: peripheral blood mononuclear cells (PBMCs), taken at new diagnosis, from a patient treated with antithyroid drugs. These receptors originate from a woman in her forties or fifties with Graves disease.

This clonotype was counted many times. The chain combines TRBV3-1 with TRBJ1-2; D remains unclear. Trimming pared 3 bases from V and 3 bases from J, leaving 8 bases between. This CDR3 is built from 13 residues. Germline V lookup: CDR1 LGHDT, CDR2 YNNKEL (reference sequence). The CDR3, as DNA: TGTGCCAGCAGCCAGACTGACTACTATGGCTACACCTTC. Encoded protein: CASSQTDYYGYTF.

About this clonotype: A read error may be the cause here, since a much bigger clone is one base away. The genes are TRBV6-2 or TRBV6-3 and TRBJ2-7, with 7 positions matching TRBD2. The germline V gene encodes CDR1 MNHEY and CDR2 SVGEGT. The CDR3 loop spans 20 amino acids. Here the CDR3 reads CASSYSGGAGVPYGSYGQYF. Here the CDR3 DNA reads TGTGCCAGCAGTTACTCCGGCGGGGCGGGGGTCCCTTACGGGTCCTACGGGCAGTACTTC.

This clonotype was recorded a few times. This rearrangement joins TRBV2 to TRBJ2-3; D unresolved. Germline V gene data show CDR1 as SNHLY and CDR2 as FYNNEI. CDR3 length equals 12 residues. Trimming cost V 3 bases and J 4 bases, with 5 bases left between them. The CDR3 region is CASSDWPDTQYF. The CDR3 DNA follows: TGTGCCAGCAGTGACTGGCCAGATACGCAGTATTTT.

This clonotype was observed at least ten times. This chain uses TRBV2 with TRBJ2-7, with D perhaps TRBD1 (5 bases). Germline CDR1 is SNHLY and CDR2 is FYNNEI. V lost 3 bases to trimming and J lost 4 bases, with 16 bases between them. The CDR3 consists of 15 residues. This chain's CDR3 is CASSDVDSAAYEQYF. The CDR3 DNA reads TGTGCCAGCAGTGATGTAGACAGCGCTGCATACGAGCAGTACTTC.

The chain combines TRBV30 with TRBJ2-2; D ambiguous. Germline V gene data show CDR1 as GTSNPN and CDR2 as SVGIG (reference sequence). Trimming took off 0 bases at V and 6 bases at J, with 8 bases between the two ends. This CDR3 is built from 13 residues. The CDR3 DNA reads as TGTGCCTGGAGTGTAATGGTCGCCGGGGAGCTGTTTTTT. Encoded protein: CAWSVMVAGELFF.

With respect to this clonotype: This may stem from a read error, because a much larger clone lies one nucleotide away. This chain joins TRBV29-1 and TRBJ1-3; D gene unclear. CDR1 and CDR2 (germline): SQVTM, ANQGSEA. There are 11 residues in the CDR3. For the CDR3, the DNA is TGCAGCGTGCGGTCTGGAAACACCACATATTTT. Translating gives CSVRSGNTTYF.

This clonotype was seen many times. This chain connects TRBV2 to TRBJ2-3, with D unresolved. Germline CDR1 SNHLY, CDR2 FYNNEI. This CDR3 has 14 amino acids. With 2 bases removed from V and 2 bases from J, the gap between germline ends came to 8 bases. CDR3 nucleotide sequence: TGTGCCAGCAGTGAACGTAGTCCCACAGATACGCAGTATTTT. It specifies CASSERSPTDTQYF. Full variable domain (outside the CDR3, taken from reference TRBV2 and TRBJ2-3): EPEVTQTPSHQVTQMGQEVILRCVPISNHLYFYWYRQILGQKVEFLVSFYNNEISEKSEIFDDQFSVERPDGSNFTLKIRSTKLEDSAMYFCASSERSPTDTQYFGPGTRLTVL.

Only a few counts were recorded for this clonotype. The chain combines TRBV28 with TRBJ1-2, with 8 bases matching TRBD1. This CDR3 has 13 residues. CDR1 is MDHEN and CDR2 is SYDVKM in the germline V gene. Germline trimming cut 7 bases from V and 4 bases from J; bases unmatched to any gene: 5. CDR3 amino acids: CASTIGQGYGYTF. The CDR3 coding sequence is TGTGCCAGCACCATAGGACAGGGCTATGGCTACACCTTC.

This clonotype was observed a handful of times. Given a much more abundant clone one base away, this may be a read error. The chain links TRBV28 to TRBJ1-5; weak D call: TRBD1 (5 bases). Germline V lookup: CDR1 MDHEN, CDR2 SYDVKM. The CDR3 totals 14 residues. V was pared by 8 bases and J by 5 bases, with 16 bases between. The CDR3 DNA sequence: TGTGCCAGCGGGGCGACCGGGGACGATCAGCCCCAGCATTTT. Its translation is CASGATGDDQPQHF.

This clonotype was picked up many times. The chain employs TRBV18 and TRBJ1-2; 8 bases are shared with TRBD1. CDR1 and CDR2 (germline): KGHSH, LQKENI. This CDR3 comprises 14 residues. V lost 3 bases to trimming and J lost 6 bases; unmatched junction nucleotides: 6. For the CDR3, the DNA is TGTGCCAGCTCACCGACAGGGGCCGGAAATGGCTACACCTTC. Protein product: CASSPTGAGNGYTF.

This clonotype was counted many times. CDR3 bases: TGTGCCAGCAGCTTAAAGTTGGACAATGAGCAGTTCTTC. As protein: CASSLKLDNEQFF. The chain uses TRBV7-9 and TRBJ2-1; D remains ambiguous. V was trimmed by 2 bases and J by 5 bases, leaving 7 bases between them. This CDR3 is 13 amino acids long. The germline gives CDR1 SEHNR, CDR2 FQNEAQ (reference sequence).

This clonotype was observed a few times. The chain recombines TRBV7-9 with TRBJ1-1; D ambiguous. V lost 7 bases and J lost 2, with 8 bases in between. This CDR3 comprises 12 residues. In germline, CDR1 is SEHNR, CDR2 FQNEAQ (reference sequence). CDR3 sequence: CASNSRNTEAFF. The CDR3 DNA reads as TGTGCCAGCAACTCCCGAAACACTGAAGCTTTCTTT.

This clonotype showed up just a few times. The chain has TRBV9 and TRBJ1-1; the D is unclear. Germline V gene sequence: CDR1 SGDLS, CDR2 YYNGEE. The CDR3 is 14 amino acids. Trimming took 4 bases from V and 5 from J, leaving 15 bases between them. The CDR3 sequence: CASSSLTQRTEAFF. The CDR3 DNA reads TGTGCCAGCAGCTCCCTCACCCAGAGGACTGAAGCTTTCTTT.

Only a few counts were recorded for this clonotype. This chain joins TRBV19 and TRBJ2-2; no definite D call. V gave up 2 bases and J gave up 5 bases, with 9 bases separating them. The CDR3 totals 14 residues. The germline V gene encodes CDR1 LNHDA and CDR2 SQIVND (reference sequence). CDR3 loop: CASSISTSTGELFF. The CDR3 DNA reads TGTGCCAGTAGTATAAGTACATCTACCGGGGAGCTGTTTTTT.

This clonotype was detected only a few times. A clone one base away is much larger, so this may be a read error. V gene TRBV11-2 combines with J gene TRBJ1-2; 8 nucleotides agree with TRBD1. This CDR3 is 14 amino acids long. The germline V gene encodes CDR1 SGHAT and CDR2 FQNNGV. The J segment lost 8 bases and the V segment lost 5 bases, leaving 10 bases of the junction unmatched. This CDR3 reads CASSDGATGEGYTF. The CDR3 DNA sequence: TGTGCCAGCAGCGACGGGGCGACAGGGGAAGGCTACACCTTC. The full variable domain, in which reference TRBV11-2 and TRBJ1-2 provide the parts outside the CDR3, is EAGVAQSPRYKIIEKRQSVAFWCNPISGHATLYWYQQILGQGPKLLIQFQNNGVVDDSQLPKDRFSAERLKGVDSTLKIQPAKLEDSAVYLCASSDGATGEGYTFGSGTRLTVV.